Below are 13 T cell receptor beta chains sequenced from a single sample in a study of monozygotic twins with inflammatory bowel disease (dated by TCRdb to the late 2010s). The library was obtained by 5' RACE. Sequencing instrument: Illumina HiSeq 2500. The reads went through TCRdb reprocessing, and each CDR3 protein sequence gets one entry with no DNA. This sample's table lists over 150,000 distinct CDR3 sequences. The ten largest clones represent 2.4% of the sample. The material sequenced was blood. The source of these receptors is a human donor with ulcerative colitis or Crohn's disease, or a healthy co-twin of an affected twin (not recorded which).

The chain's CDR3 is CASSLEGTLSYNEQFF. The chain has TRBV11-3 and TRBJ2-1. Germline V gene sequence: CDR1 SGHNT, CDR2 YENEEA. The CDR3 consists of 16 residues.

This chain links TRBV5-6 with TRBJ2-7; TCRdb indicates TRBD1, and absent DNA this call remains unverified. CDR1 and CDR2 (germline): SGHDT, YYEEEE. The CDR3 has 15 amino acids. This CDR3 is CASSLGGQRSYEQYF.

The chain carries TRBV29-1 and TRBJ2-7; there is no DNA to check the TCRdb D call of TRBD2. The length of the CDR3 is 13 residues. Germline V gene data show CDR1 as SQVTM and CDR2 as ANQGSEA. CDR3 in amino acids: CSVGTSGTYEQYF.

The chain uses TRBV2 and TRBJ1-5. The CDR3 covers 17 residues. Germline V gene lookup returns CDR1 SNHLY and CDR2 FYNNEI. CDR3 sequence: CASSEIEVTYSNQPQHF.

This sequence joins TRBV19 and TRBJ2-4; the TCRdb call, TRBD2, lacks DNA for checking. CDR1 and CDR2 (germline): LNHDA, SQIVND (reference sequence). The CDR3 has 18 amino acids. The CDR3 here is CASSPRDSWWGAKNIQYF.

The gene calls are TRBV7-2 and TRBJ2-7. This CDR3 has 13 amino acids. Germline V gene data show CDR1 as SGHTA and CDR2 as FQGNSA. CDR3 region: CASSLGRWYEQYF.

The V and J genes are TRBV5-4 and TRBJ1-4; without DNA, the TCRdb call of TRBD1 cannot be checked. This CDR3 contains 16 residues. The germline V gene has CDR1 SGHNT and CDR2 YYREEE (reference sequence). CDR3 amino acids: CASSLGQGWSGEKLFF. Using reference TRBV5-4 and TRBJ1-4 for the parts outside the CDR3, the full variable domain is ETGVTQSPTHLIKTRGQQVTLRCSSQSGHNTVSWYQQALGQGPQFIFQYYREEENGRGNFPPRFSGLQFPNYSSELNVNALELDDSALYLCASSLGQGWSGEKLFFGSGTQLSVL.

The genes are TRBV4-3 and TRBJ1-3. The CDR3 contains 16 residues. Germline CDR1 is LGHNA and CDR2 is YSLEER. The CDR3 sequence: CASSQDLSVSGNTIYF.

This chain links TRBV7-2 with TRBJ1-2. Germline V gene sequence: CDR1 SGHTA, CDR2 FQGNSA. CDR3 size: 13 residues. CDR3 amino acids: CASSFRARYGYTF.

The J gene is TRBJ1-4, the V gene TRBV4-3; TCRdb proposes TRBD1, but this gene call is untestable without DNA. The CDR3 loop spans 14 amino acids. The germline gives CDR1 LGHNA, CDR2 YSLEER. Here the CDR3 reads CASSLRGGNEKLFF.

The chain is built from TRBV30 and TRBJ1-5; no DNA is available, so the TRBD1 call from TCRdb remains unchecked. CDR3 size: 18 residues. Germline CDR1 and CDR2: GTSNPN and SVGIG (reference sequence). CDR3 protein: CAWSGPRDSWDSNQPQHF.

The chain carries TRBV4-1 and TRBJ2-3; checking the TCRdb D call of TRBD2 is not possible without DNA. Germline V gene lookup returns CDR1 MGHRA and CDR2 YSYEKL. The CDR3 spans 20 residues. This CDR3 is CASSQVSPSAGRSSTDTQYF.

The chain uses TRBV11-3 and TRBJ2-5; TCRdb outputs TRBD1, but without DNA this stays unchecked. Germline V gene lookup returns CDR1 SGHNT and CDR2 YENEEA. There are 13 residues in the CDR3. This CDR3 reads CASSTGAQETQYF.